This T cell receptor (beta chain) was found in a study of regulatory T cells in long-lasting Graves disease. The CDR3 contains 14 residues. Germline loops: CDR1 SQVTM, CDR2 ANQGSEA. The junction had 8 bases not matched to a gene; V was cut back by 6 bases and J by 4 bases. In building TCR beta libraries, iRepertoire HTBI primers were used together with Arm-PCR of CDR3 regions. TCRdb reprocessed the multiplex PCR reads via MiXCR and lists one record per CDR3 protein. The sample holds roughly 300,000 distinct CDR3 sequences, roughly 21% seen once. Stated time point: persistent/refractory GD, antithyroid drugs over 5 years with positive TRAb. The authors made the TCR library using RNA they extracted from PBMCs. About 9.2 milliliters of peripheral blood were taken and placed in EDTA tubes.

Sequenced here: peripheral blood mononuclear cells (PBMCs), sampled when the disease was refractory, from a patient treated with antithyroid drugs. V is TRBV29-1 and J is TRBJ2-1, with 8 bases lining up with TRBD2. This TCR was recovered from a female donor with Graves disease. CDR3 sequence reads: CSVGASGPYNEQFF. For the CDR3, the DNA is TGCAGCGTGGGGGCTAGCGGGCCTTACAATGAGCAGTTCTTC.